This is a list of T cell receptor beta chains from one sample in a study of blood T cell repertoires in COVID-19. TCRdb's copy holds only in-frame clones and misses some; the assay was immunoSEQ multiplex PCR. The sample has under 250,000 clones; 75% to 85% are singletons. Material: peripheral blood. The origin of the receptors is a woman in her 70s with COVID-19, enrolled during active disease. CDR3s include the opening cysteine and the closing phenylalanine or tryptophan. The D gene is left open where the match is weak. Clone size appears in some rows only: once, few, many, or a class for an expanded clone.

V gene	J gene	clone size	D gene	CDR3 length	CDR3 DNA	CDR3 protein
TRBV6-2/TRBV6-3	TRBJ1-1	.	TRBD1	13	TGTGCCAGCAGCAATCACAGGGGAACTGAAGCTTTCTTT	CASSNHRGTEAFF
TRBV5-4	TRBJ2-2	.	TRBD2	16	TGTGCCAGCAGCTTGGGAGCGGGGAGGAGCACCGGGGAGCTGTTTTTT	CASSLGAGRSTGELFF
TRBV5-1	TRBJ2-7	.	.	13	TGCGCCAGCAGCCGGACAGATCCCTACGAGCAGTACTTC	CASSRTDPYEQYF
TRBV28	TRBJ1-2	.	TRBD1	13	TGTGCCAGCAGGGACAGGGGGCGTGGTGGCTACACCTTC	CASRDRGRGGYTF
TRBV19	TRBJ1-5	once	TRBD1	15	TGTGCCAGTAGTATAGAAGGGACAGGGCTGCTCCCCCAGCATTTT	CASSIEGTGLLPQHF
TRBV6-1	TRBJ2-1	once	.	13	TGTGCCAGCAGTGAAGGGACTTACAATGAGCAGTTCTTC	CASSEGTYNEQFF
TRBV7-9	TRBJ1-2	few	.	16	TGTGCCAGCAGCTTAGGGCCGCCAGGGGTGGGTGATGGCTACACCTTC	CASSLGPPGVGDGYTF
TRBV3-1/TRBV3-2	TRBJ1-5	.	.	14	TGTGCCAGCAGCCAAGGGGGGCGTTATCAGCCCCAGCATTTT	CASSQGGRYQPQHF
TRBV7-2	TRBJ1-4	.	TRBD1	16	TGTGCCAGCAGCTTAGGCGGACAGGTCGTGAGCGAAAAACTGTTTTTT	CASSLGGQVVSEKLFF
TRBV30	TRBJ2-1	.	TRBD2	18	TGTGCCTGGAGTGTATGGGGTTCTGGCGGGACTAGCGGTAATGAGCAGTTCTTC	CAWSVWGSGGTSGNEQFF
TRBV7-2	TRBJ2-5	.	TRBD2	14	TGTGCCAGCAGCTTAGGGGGCGGGAGAGAGACCCAGTACTTC	CASSLGGGRETQYF
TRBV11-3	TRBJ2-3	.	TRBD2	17	TGTGCCAGCAGCTTAGATTTAGCGGGGGCTCACACAGATACGCAGTATTTT	CASSLDLAGAHTDTQYF
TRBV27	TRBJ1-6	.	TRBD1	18	TGTGCCAGCAGTCAGACCTGGGACAGGGGCAAAGGGAATTCACCCCTCCACTTT	CASSQTWDRGKGNSPLHF
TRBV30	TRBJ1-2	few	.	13	TGTGCCTGGGGGGTCCCGGGGGTCTATGGCTACACCTTC	CAWGVPGVYGYTF